This TCR beta chain was sequenced during a study of T-cell reconstitution after alpha-beta-depleted transplantation in children. Preparation of the TCRbeta library was carried out with unique molecular identifiers. Via MiXCR, TCRdb re-called the PCR reads, giving one row per CDR3 protein. The profile shows about 610,000 distinct CDR3 sequences, more than 9% of them singletons. This clonotype showed up just a few times. Germline V lookup: CDR1 MNHEY, CDR2 SVGEGT. The CDR3 spans 16 residues. With 5 bases clipped from V and 6 bases from J, the junction kept 10 bases outside the gene matches. The chain combines TRBV6-2 or TRBV6-3 with TRBJ2-3; TRBD2 matches 11 bases. Sequenced here: PBMCs from the stem cell graft donor, sampled from the stem cell graft. This clonotype was obtained from a human donor who donated a stem cell graft to a child with acute myeloid leukemia. The CDR3 DNA reads TGTGCCAGCAGTCCCCTCCTAGCGGGAGGAGGGGATACGCAGTATTTT. This translates into CASSPLLAGGGDTQYF.